Following are 18 T cell receptor beta chains from one sample sequenced in a study of blood T cell repertoires in COVID-19. Using immunoSEQ multiplex PCR, the repertoire was profiled, and TCRdb retains in-frame clones only, with some absent. The repertoire holds 84,000 or so clones, with approximately 75% as singletons. The source material was peripheral blood. All receptors derive from a human donor in a cohort sampled during active COVID-19.

The chain couples TRBV19 to TRBJ1-1; 9 bases align to TRBD1. Germline V gene data show CDR1 as LNHDA and CDR2 as SQIVND (reference sequence). With V trimmed by 11 bases and J by 1 base, 5 bases remained unmatched. The CDR3 is 13 amino acids. CDR3 amino acids: CAAGQGWNTEAFF. The CDR3 region has the DNA TGTGCCGCAGGACAGGGGTGGAACACTGAAGCTTTCTTT. Drawing the rest from reference TRBV19 and TRBJ1-1, the complete variable domain is DGGITQSPKYLFRKEGQNVTLSCEQNLNHDAMYWYRQDPGQGLRLIYYSQIVNDFQKGDIAEGYSVSREKKESFPLTVTSAQKNPTAFYLCAAGQGWNTEAFFGQGTRLTVV.

The J gene is TRBJ2-3, the V gene TRBV6-2 or TRBV6-3, with D tentatively TRBD2 (7 bases). The CDR3 loop spans 14 amino acids. Germline CDR1 is MNHEY and CDR2 is SVGEGT. Trimming removed 2 bases at V and 2 bases at J, with 8 bases between. The chain's CDR3 is CASSYGGATDTQYF. The CDR3 DNA is TGTGCCAGCAGTTACGGGGGGGCCACAGATACGCAGTATTTT.

This clone was counted only a few times. This rearrangement joins TRBV3-1 (or the pseudogene TRBV3-2) to TRBJ1-3; TRBD1 is a possible D gene (5 bases). Germline loops: CDR1 LGHDT, CDR2 YNNKEL (reference sequence). The V and J ends lost 2 bases and 8 bases respectively, with 10 bases between them. This CDR3 contains 13 residues. The CDR3 spells CASSQLRGDTIYF. The CDR3 region has the DNA TGTGCCAGCAGCCAACTGCGGGGGGACACCATATATTTT.

This rearrangement joins TRBV4-1 to TRBJ1-4; no clear D. This CDR3 is 16 amino acids long. CDR1 is MGHRA and CDR2 is YSYEKL in the germline V gene. V was trimmed by 4 bases and J by 8 bases, leaving 20 bases between them. The CDR3 here is CASSRALVGGNEKLFF. CDR3 DNA sequence: TGCGCCAGCAGCCGAGCCTTGGTGGGAGGAAACGAAAAACTGTTTTTT.

CDR3 in DNA: TGTGCCAGCTCACCCCACCCGACAGACACTGAAGCTTTCTTT. Its translation is CASSPHPTDTEAFF. The chain joins TRBV18 to TRBJ1-1; possible D gene TRBD1, 5 bases. The CDR3 is 14 residues long. The V and J ends lost 3 bases and 3 bases respectively, with 11 bases between them. Germline assignment: CDR1 KGHSH and CDR2 LQKENI.

V is TRBV6-6 and J is TRBJ2-2, with 7 bases aligning to TRBD1. Germline V CDR1 and CDR2: MNHNY, SVGAGI (reference sequence). With V trimmed by 4 bases and J by 4 bases, 3 bases remained unmatched. CDR3 length: 14 residues. The CDR3 DNA reads TGTGCCAGCAGTTTTTACAGGGGCACCGGGGAGCTGTTTTTT. This encodes CASSFYRGTGELFF.

This clone was recorded only once. The gene calls are TRBV5-5 and TRBJ2-2, with 8 bases matching TRBD1. Germline CDR1 and CDR2: SGHKS and YYEKEE (reference sequence). V dropped 0 bases and J dropped 4; count of bases not matched to a gene: 5. This CDR3 is 16 amino acids long. The CDR3, as DNA: TGTGCCAGCAGCTTGGGGGACAGGCTGGGCACCGGGGAGCTGTTTTTT. This codes for CASSLGDRLGTGELFF.

V usage is TRBV27 and J usage is TRBJ2-5; 7 bases fit TRBD2. Germline CDR1 MNHEY, CDR2 SMNVEV (reference sequence). The CDR3 sequence is 13 residues long. With 3 bases clipped from V and 7 bases from J, the junction kept 5 bases outside the gene matches. The chain's CDR3 is CASSFRREGTQYF. For the CDR3, the DNA is TGTGCCAGCAGTTTTCGCAGGGAGGGGACCCAGTACTTC.

The chain recombines TRBV15 with TRBJ1-6, with 8 bases fitting TRBD1. The J segment lost 6 bases and the V segment lost 2 bases, leaving 6 bases of the junction unmatched. The CDR3 extends over 16 amino acids. CDR1 is LNHNV, CDR2 YYDKDF, per germline (reference sequence). The CDR3 bases are TGTGCCACCAGCAGACGGACAGGGACGGCTAATTCACCCCTCCACTTT. This gives the protein CATSRRTGTANSPLHF.

The chain links TRBV18 to TRBJ1-1; 7 bases are a match to TRBD1. The germline CDR1 and CDR2 sequences are KGHSH and LQKENI. The CDR3 extends over 13 amino acids. Unmatched junction bases numbered 7, after V lost 6 bases and J lost 6 bases. CDR3 bases: TGTGCCAGCTCGCCGCTCGGGACAGCTGAAGCTTTCTTT. This gives the protein CASSPLGTAEAFF.

This clone was seen once. The chain employs TRBV7-2 and TRBJ1-5; 9 nucleotides line up with TRBD1. The CDR3 is 17 amino acids. The germline CDR1 and CDR2 sequences are SGHTA and FQGNSA. With V trimmed by 6 bases and J by 1 base, 10 bases remained unmatched. CDR3 DNA sequence: TGTGCCAGCAGTCGGGACAGGGTCTTCAGCAGCAATCAGCCCCAGCATTTT. It specifies CASSRDRVFSSNQPQHF.

This clone was found a few times. The V gene is TRBV28, the J gene TRBJ1-3; no clear D. The V gene's germline CDR1 is MDHEN and CDR2 SYDVKM. The V gene lost 8 bases and the J gene lost 0 bases, with 14 bases spanning the gap. The CDR3 has 15 residues. DNA for the CDR3: TGTGCCAGCTCCAGGTTGGGCAACTCTGGAAACACCATATATTTT. Translating gives CASSRLGNSGNTIYF.

This chain links TRBV9 with TRBJ2-1; 12 nucleotides line up with TRBD2. The CDR3 sequence is 18 residues long. CDR1 is SGDLS and CDR2 is YYNGEE in the germline V gene. The J segment lost 4 bases and the V segment lost 2 bases, leaving 10 bases of the junction unmatched. Here the CDR3 reads CASSVSSGGAVFYNEQFF. The CDR3 nucleotides are TGTGCCAGCAGCGTCTCTAGCGGGGGGGCCGTCTTTTACAATGAGCAGTTCTTC.

This sequence joins TRBV9 and TRBJ2-2; no reliable D call. The CDR3 is 14 residues long. V lost 0 bases, J lost 2 bases, and 5 bases lay in between. Looked up from germline, CDR1 is SGDLS and CDR2 is YYNGEE. Here the CDR3 reads CASSVGQNTGELFF. The CDR3, as DNA: TGTGCCAGCAGCGTAGGACAAAACACCGGGGAGCTGTTTTTT. Looking up the rest from reference TRBV9 and TRBJ2-2 gives the full variable domain: DSGVTQTPKHLITATGQRVTLRCSPRSGDLSVYWYQQSLDQGLQFLIQYYNGEERAKGNILERFSAQQFPDLHSELNLSSLELGDSALYFCASSVGQNTGELFFGEGSRLTVL.

The rearrangement uses TRBV7-9 and TRBJ2-7; maybe TRBD2 (5 bases). V dropped 5 bases and J dropped 3 bases, with 11 bases sitting between them. The CDR3 covers 13 residues. Germline CDR1 is SEHNR and CDR2 is FQNEAQ (reference sequence). CDR3 residues: CASSLGVLYEQYF. The DNA for the CDR3 is TGTGCCAGCAGCCTGGGAGTCCTCTACGAGCAGTACTTC.

The chain combines TRBV6-1 with TRBJ2-7; 9 nucleotides line up with TRBD1. From germline, CDR1 is MNHNS and CDR2 SASEGT. V lost 2 bases and J lost 1; bases outside the gene matches: 3. The CDR3 covers 15 residues. As DNA, the CDR3 is TGTGCCAGCAGTGAAAGGGGACAGGGTTCCTACGAGCAGTACTTC. This codes for CASSERGQGSYEQYF.

J is TRBJ2-3 and V is TRBV29-1, with 8 bases identical to TRBD2. CDR1 and CDR2 from the germline V gene are SQVTM and ANQGSEA. The CDR3 consists of 14 residues. V lost 7 bases, J lost 2 bases, and 8 bases stayed unmatched. DNA of the CDR3: TGCAGCGCTCCTATAGCGGGGTCCACAGATACGCAGTATTTT. Translated: CSAPIAGSTDTQYF.

This chain uses TRBV6-5 with TRBJ1-3; 7 positions match TRBD1. CDR1 and CDR2 (germline): MNHEY, SVGAGI. The CDR3 sequence is 14 residues long. V was clipped by 2 bases and J by 8 bases; unmatched bases: 6. CDR3 sequence reads: CASSYQAGGHTIYF. The CDR3 DNA reads TGTGCCAGCAGTTACCAGGCAGGGGGGCACACCATATATTTT.